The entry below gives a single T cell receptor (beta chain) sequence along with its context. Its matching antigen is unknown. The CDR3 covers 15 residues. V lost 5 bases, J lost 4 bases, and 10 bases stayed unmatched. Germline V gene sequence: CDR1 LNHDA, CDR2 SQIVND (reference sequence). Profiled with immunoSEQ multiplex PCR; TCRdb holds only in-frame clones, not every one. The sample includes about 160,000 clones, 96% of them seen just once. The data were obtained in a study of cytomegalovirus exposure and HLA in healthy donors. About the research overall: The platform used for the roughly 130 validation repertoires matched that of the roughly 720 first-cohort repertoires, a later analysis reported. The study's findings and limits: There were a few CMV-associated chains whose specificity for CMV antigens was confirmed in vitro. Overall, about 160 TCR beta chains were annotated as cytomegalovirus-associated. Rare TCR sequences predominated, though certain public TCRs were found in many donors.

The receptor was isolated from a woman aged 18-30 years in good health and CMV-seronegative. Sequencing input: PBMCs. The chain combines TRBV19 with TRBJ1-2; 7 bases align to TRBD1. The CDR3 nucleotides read TGTGCCAGTAGTCCCAGACAGGGCCTGGGCTATGGCTACACCTTC. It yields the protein CASSPRQGLGYGYTF. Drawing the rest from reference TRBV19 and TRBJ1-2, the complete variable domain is DGGITQSPKYLFRKEGQNVTLSCEQNLNHDAMYWYRQDPGQGLRLIYYSQIVNDFQKGDIAEGYSVSREKKESFPLTVTSAQKNPTAFYLCASSPRQGLGYGYTFGSGTRLTVV.